This record covers a single TCR beta chain. What it binds is unknown. Measured with immunoSEQ multiplex PCR; TCRdb has only the in-frame clones, and not every one. The sample has 90,000 to 120,000 clones, 75% to 90% seen once. This entry is derived from a study of T cell responses to AZD1222 COVID-19 vaccine. The wider study: Second-dose recipients at about 4 or about 12 weeks were treated as one pooled group. Findings of the study overall: The breadth and depth of Spike-specific TCRs increased once two AZD1222 doses had been given. Only a handful of AZD1222 recipients were seropositive at baseline. Across the whole spike, CD4 TCRs peaked at regions 160-218 and 743-854.

Germline V gene data show CDR1 as SEHNR and CDR2 as FQNEAQ (reference sequence). The CDR3 totals 18 residues. V dropped 5 bases and J dropped 5; count of bases not matched to a gene: 16. The sequenced sample was peripheral blood, obtained on day 0 of AZD1222 vaccination. The chain couples TRBV7-9 to TRBJ2-5, with 11 bases fitting TRBD2. The source is an adult in good health. The CDR3 nucleotides are TGTGCCAGCAGCCCAGGCGGGACTAGCGGTCTAAAGGGGGAGACCCAGTACTTC. Encoded protein: CASSPGGTSGLKGETQYF.